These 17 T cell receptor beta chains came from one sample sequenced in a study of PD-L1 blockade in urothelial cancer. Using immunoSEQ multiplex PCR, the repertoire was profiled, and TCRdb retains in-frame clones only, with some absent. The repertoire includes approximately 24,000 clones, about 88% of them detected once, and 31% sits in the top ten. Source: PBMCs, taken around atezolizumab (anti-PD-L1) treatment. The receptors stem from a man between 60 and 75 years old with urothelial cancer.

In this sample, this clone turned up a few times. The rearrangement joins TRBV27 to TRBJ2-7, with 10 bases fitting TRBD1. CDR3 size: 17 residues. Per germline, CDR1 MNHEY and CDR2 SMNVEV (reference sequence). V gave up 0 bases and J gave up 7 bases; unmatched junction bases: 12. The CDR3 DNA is TGTGCCAGCAGTTTATCGGGACAGGGGCAGAAGAGGAGTGAGCAGTACTTC. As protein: CASSLSGQGQKRSEQYF.

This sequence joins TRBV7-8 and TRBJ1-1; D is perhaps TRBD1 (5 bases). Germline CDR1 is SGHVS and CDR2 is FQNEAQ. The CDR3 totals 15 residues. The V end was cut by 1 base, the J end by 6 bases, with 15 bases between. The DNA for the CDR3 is TGTGCCAGCAGCTTAGAGGTTGGGGCTAAGGCTGAAGCTTTCTTT. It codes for CASSLEVGAKAEAFF.

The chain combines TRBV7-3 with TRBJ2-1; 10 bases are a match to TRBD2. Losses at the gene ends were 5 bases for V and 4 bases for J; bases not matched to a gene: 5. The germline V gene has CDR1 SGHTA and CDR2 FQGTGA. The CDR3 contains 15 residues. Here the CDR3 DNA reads TGTGCCAGCAGCCGGATAGCGGGGGGATACAATGAGCAGTTCTTC. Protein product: CASSRIAGGYNEQFF.

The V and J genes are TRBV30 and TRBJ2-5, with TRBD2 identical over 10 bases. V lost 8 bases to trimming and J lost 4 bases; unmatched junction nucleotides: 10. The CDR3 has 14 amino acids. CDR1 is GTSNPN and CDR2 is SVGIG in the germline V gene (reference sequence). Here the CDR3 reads CAREVSGGGETQYF. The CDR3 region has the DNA TGTGCCCGGGAGGTAAGCGGGGGGGGAGAGACCCAGTACTTC. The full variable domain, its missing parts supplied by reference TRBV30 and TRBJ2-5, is SQTIHQWPATLVQPVGSPLSLECTVEGTSNPNLYWYRQAAGRGLQLLFYSVGIGQISSEVPQNLSASRPQDRQFILSSKKLLLSDSGFYLCAREVSGGGETQYFGPGTRLLVL.

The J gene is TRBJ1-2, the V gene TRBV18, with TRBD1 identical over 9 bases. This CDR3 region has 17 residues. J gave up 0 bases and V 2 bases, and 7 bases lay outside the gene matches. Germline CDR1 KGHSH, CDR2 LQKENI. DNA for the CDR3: TGTGCCAGCTCACCAATTCCGGGACAGGGAGCTAACTATGGCTACACCTTC. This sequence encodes CASSPIPGQGANYGYTF.

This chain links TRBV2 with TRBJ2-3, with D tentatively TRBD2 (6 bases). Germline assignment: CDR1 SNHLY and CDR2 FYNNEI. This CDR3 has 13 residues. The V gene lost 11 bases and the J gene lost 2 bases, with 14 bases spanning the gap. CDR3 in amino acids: CAGGAPFTDTQYF. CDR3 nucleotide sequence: TGTGCCGGCGGGGCACCATTCACAGATACGCAGTATTTT.

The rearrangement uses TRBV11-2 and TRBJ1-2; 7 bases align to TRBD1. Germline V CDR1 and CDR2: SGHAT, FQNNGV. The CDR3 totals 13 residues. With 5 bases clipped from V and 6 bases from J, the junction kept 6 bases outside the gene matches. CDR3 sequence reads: CASSRQGMNGYTF. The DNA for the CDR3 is TGTGCCAGCAGCCGACAGGGAATGAATGGCTACACCTTC.

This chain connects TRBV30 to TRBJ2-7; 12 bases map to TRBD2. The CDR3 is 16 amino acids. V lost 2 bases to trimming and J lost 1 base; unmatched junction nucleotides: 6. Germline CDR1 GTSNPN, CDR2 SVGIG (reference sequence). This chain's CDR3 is CAWSFTSGGLSYEQYF. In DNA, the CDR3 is TGTGCCTGGAGTTTTACTAGCGGGGGGTTATCCTACGAGCAGTACTTC.

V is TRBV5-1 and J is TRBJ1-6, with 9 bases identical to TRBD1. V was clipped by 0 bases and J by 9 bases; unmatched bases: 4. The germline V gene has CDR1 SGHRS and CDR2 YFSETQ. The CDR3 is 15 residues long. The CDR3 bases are TGCGCCAGCAGCTTGGGACAGGGGGTAGGTTCACCCCTCCACTTT. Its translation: CASSLGQGVGSPLHF.

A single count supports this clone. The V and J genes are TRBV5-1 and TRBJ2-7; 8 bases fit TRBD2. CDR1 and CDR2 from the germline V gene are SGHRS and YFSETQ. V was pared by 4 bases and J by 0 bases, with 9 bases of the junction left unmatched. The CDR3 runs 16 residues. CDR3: CASSKDGGGTSYEQYF. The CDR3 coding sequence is TGCGCCAGCAGCAAGGACGGGGGGGGCACCTCCTACGAGCAGTACTTC.

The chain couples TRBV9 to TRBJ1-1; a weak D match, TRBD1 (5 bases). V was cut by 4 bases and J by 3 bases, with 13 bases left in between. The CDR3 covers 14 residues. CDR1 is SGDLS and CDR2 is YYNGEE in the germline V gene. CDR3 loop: CASSFRLGDTEAFF. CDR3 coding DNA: TGTGCCAGCAGCTTCCGTTTAGGGGACACTGAAGCTTTCTTT.

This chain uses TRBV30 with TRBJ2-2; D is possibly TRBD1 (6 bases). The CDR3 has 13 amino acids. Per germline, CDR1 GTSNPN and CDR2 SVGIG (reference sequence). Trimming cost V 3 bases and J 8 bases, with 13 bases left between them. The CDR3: CAWRSQGLGELFF. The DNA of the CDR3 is TGTGCCTGGAGGTCACAGGGATTAGGGGAGCTGTTTTTT. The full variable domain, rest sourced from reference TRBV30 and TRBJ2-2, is SQTIHQWPATLVQPVGSPLSLECTVEGTSNPNLYWYRQAAGRGLQLLFYSVGIGQISSEVPQNLSASRPQDRQFILSSKKLLLSDSGFYLCAWRSQGLGELFFGEGSRLTVL.

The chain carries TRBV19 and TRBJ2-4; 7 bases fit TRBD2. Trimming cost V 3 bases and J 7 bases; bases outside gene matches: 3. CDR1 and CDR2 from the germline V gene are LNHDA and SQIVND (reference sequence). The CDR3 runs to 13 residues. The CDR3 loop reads CASSMNSGNIQYF. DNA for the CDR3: TGTGCCAGTAGTATGAATAGCGGGAACATTCAGTACTTC.

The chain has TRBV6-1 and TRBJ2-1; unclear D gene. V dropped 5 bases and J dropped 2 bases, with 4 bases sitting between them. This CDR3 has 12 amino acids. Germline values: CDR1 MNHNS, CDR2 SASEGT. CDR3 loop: CASSFTYNEQFF. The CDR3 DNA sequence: TGTGCCAGCAGTTTCACCTACAATGAGCAGTTCTTC.

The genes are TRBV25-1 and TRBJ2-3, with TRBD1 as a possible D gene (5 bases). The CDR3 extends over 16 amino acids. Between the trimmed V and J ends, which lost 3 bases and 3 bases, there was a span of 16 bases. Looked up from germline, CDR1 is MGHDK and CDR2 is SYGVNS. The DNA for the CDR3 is TGTGCCAGCAGTGATGGGGCAGTTGGTCGGACAGATACGCAGTATTTT. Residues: CASSDGAVGRTDTQYF.

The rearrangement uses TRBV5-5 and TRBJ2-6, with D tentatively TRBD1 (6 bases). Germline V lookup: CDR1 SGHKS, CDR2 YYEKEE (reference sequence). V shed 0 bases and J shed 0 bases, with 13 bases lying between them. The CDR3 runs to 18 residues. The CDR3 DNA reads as TGTGCCAGCAGCTTGGCGGCAGGGGCCCTCTCTGGGGCCAACGTCCTGACTTTC. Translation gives CASSLAAGALSGANVLTF.

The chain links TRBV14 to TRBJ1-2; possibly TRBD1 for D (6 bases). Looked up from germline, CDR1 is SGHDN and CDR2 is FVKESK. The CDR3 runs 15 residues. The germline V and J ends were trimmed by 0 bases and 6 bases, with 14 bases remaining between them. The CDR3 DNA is TGTGCCAGCAGCCAAGATCCAGGGGAACGCAATGGCTACACCTTC. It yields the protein CASSQDPGERNGYTF.